This TCR beta chain was retrieved from a study of preoperative IRX-2 immunotherapy in early breast cancer. The germline V gene has CDR1 MNHGY and CDR2 SAAAGT. Trimming removed 2 bases at V and 7 bases at J, with 9 bases between. The CDR3 is 13 amino acids. As to treatment: preoperative locoregional IRX-2 cytokine immunotherapy. This phase Ib study tested locoregional IRX-2 cytokine immunotherapy given before surgery. Clones were sequenced by immunoSEQ multiplex PCR, and TCRdb holds only the in-frame ones, with some missing. Of 30,000 to 45,000 clones in the sample, roughly 82% were seen once. This chain links TRBV6-8 with TRBJ2-1; D is possibly TRBD1 or TRBD2 (5 bases each). The sequence came from a human donor with breast cancer. The sequences come from lymph node tissue, collected after IRX-2 immunotherapy. The CDR3 nucleotides are TGTGCCAGCAGTTACATATGGGGGAATGAGCAGTTCTTC. This gives the protein CASSYIWGNEQFF.